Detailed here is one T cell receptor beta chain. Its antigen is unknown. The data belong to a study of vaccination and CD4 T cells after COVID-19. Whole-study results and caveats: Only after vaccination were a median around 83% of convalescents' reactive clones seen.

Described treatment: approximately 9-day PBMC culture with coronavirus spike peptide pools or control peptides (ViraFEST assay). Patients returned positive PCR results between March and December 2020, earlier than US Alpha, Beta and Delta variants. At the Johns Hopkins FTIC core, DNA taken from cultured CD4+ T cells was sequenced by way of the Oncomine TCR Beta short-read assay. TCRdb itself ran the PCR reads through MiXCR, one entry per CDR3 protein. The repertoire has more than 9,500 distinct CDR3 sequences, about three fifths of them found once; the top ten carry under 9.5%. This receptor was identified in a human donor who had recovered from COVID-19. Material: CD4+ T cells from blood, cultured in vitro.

The CDR3 DNA reads TGCGCCAGCAGCTCGGGTCGGGGGACCTACGAGCAGTACTTC. The encoded protein is CASSSGRGTYEQYF. This chain connects TRBV5-1 to TRBJ2-7; maybe TRBD2 (6 bases). Germline values: CDR1 SGHRS, CDR2 YFSETQ. V gave up 3 bases and J gave up 2 bases, with 12 bases separating them. The CDR3 totals 14 residues.